Following are 9 T cell receptor beta chains from one sample sequenced in a study of blood T cell repertoires in COVID-19. Only in-frame clones appear in the TCRdb table, and some are missing; sequencing was by immunoSEQ multiplex PCR. The data contain 390,000 or so clones, 90% of them singletons. Specimen: peripheral blood. The source is a man younger than 35 with active or convalescent COVID-19.

CDR3 amino acids: CASSPSTGKSSYEQYF. The CDR3 nucleotides are TGTGCCAGCAGCCCGTCGACAGGCAAGAGCTCCTACGAGCAGTACTTC. The rearrangement joins TRBV7-9 to TRBJ2-7, with D possibly being TRBD1 (6 bases). The CDR3 extends over 16 amino acids. Germline assignment: CDR1 SEHNR and CDR2 FQNEAQ (reference sequence). Trimming shortened V by 5 bases and J by 0 bases, and 17 bases separated the two germline ends.

The V and J genes are TRBV3-1 (or the pseudogene TRBV3-2) and TRBJ2-7, with 11 nucleotides matching TRBD2. V lost 0 bases to trimming and J lost 5 bases; unmatched junction nucleotides: 12. CDR3 length: 18 amino acids. CDR1 LGHDT and CDR2 YNNKEL come from the germline V gene (reference sequence). CDR3 protein: CASSQDPGTSGSSDEQYF. Here the CDR3 DNA reads TGTGCCAGCAGCCAAGATCCGGGGACTAGCGGATCATCCGACGAGCAGTACTTC.

This clone was observed a few times. This chain uses TRBV28 with TRBJ1-5; D is ambiguous. Germline V CDR1 and CDR2: MDHEN, SYDVKM. V gave up 5 bases and J gave up 0 bases, with 11 bases separating them. The CDR3 is made up of 15 amino acids. The CDR3 DNA sequence: TGTGCCAGCAGTCCCGCGCCATATAGCAATCAGCCCCAGCATTTT. It codes for CASSPAPYSNQPQHF.

This clone has just one count. The chain uses TRBV27 and TRBJ2-2, with 11 bases that match TRBD1. Trimming removed 5 bases from V and 5 bases from J; junction bases left unmatched: 4. There are 15 residues in the CDR3. Germline V gene sequence: CDR1 MNHEY, CDR2 SMNVEV (reference sequence). CDR3 DNA sequence: TGTGCCAGCAGTCCAGGGACAGGGGGGACCGGGGAGCTGTTTTTT. Amino acid sequence: CASSPGTGGTGELFF.

The chain is built from TRBV5-5 and TRBJ2-5; 9 nucleotides line up with TRBD2. V was clipped by 0 bases and J by 1 base; unmatched bases: 1. CDR1 and CDR2 from the germline V gene are SGHKS and YYEKEE (reference sequence). The length of the CDR3 is 15 residues. The CDR3 spells CASSLVAGAQETQYF. The DNA of the CDR3 is TGTGCCAGCAGCTTGGTAGCGGGGGCCCAAGAGACCCAGTACTTC.

This clone was counted between two and nine times. The chain couples TRBV9 to TRBJ1-2, with 12 bases fitting TRBD1. The V and J ends lost 3 bases and 4 bases, in that order; junction bases with no gene match: 10. The CDR3 length is 17 residues. Per germline, CDR1 SGDLS and CDR2 YYNGEE. The CDR3 here is CASSETGTGGPIYGYTF. The CDR3, as DNA: TGTGCCAGCAGCGAGACCGGGACAGGGGGCCCCATCTATGGCTACACCTTC.

The V gene is TRBV14, the J gene TRBJ1-1; TRBD1 matches at 8 bases. The CDR3 sequence is 13 residues long. Germline CDR1 and CDR2: SGHDN and FVKESK. V dropped 5 bases and J dropped 7; count of bases not matched to a gene: 6. The DNA for the CDR3 is TGTGCCAGCAGCGAAACAGGGGGGTTTGAAGCTTTCTTT. Encoded protein: CASSETGGFEAFF.

This rearrangement joins TRBV24-1 to TRBJ2-7, with TRBD1 identical over 8 bases. The CDR3 totals 14 residues. V gave up 3 bases and J gave up 5 bases; unmatched junction bases: 5. The germline CDR1 and CDR2 sequences are KGHDR and SFDVKD. This CDR3 reads CATSDPGQGHEQYF. CDR3 coding DNA: TGTGCCACCAGTGATCCTGGACAGGGCCACGAGCAGTACTTC.

The chain joins TRBV5-5 to TRBJ1-4, with 7 positions matching TRBD1. Trimming at V came to 4 bases and at J to 8 bases, leaving 5 bases not matched to a gene. The CDR3 runs to 13 residues. Germline V gene data show CDR1 as SGHKS and CDR2 as YYEKEE (reference sequence). CDR3 sequence (DNA): TGTGCCAGCAGCCAGACGGACAGGGAAAAACTGTTTTTT. Its protein is CASSQTDREKLFF.